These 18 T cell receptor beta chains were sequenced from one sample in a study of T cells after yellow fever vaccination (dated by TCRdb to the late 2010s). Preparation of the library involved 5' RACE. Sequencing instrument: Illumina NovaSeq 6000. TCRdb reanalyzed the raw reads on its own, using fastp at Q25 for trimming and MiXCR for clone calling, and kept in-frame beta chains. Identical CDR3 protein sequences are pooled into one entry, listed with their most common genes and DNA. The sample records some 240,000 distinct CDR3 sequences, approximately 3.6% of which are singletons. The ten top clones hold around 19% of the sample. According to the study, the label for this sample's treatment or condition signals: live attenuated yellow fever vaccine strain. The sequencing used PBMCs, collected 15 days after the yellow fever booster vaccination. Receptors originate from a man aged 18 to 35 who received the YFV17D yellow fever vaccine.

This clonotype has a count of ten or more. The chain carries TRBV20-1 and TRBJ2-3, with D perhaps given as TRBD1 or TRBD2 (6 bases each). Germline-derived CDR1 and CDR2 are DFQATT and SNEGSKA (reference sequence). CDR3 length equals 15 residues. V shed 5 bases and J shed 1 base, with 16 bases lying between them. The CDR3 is CSALRDGGGTDTQYF. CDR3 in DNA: TGCAGTGCTCTCCGAGACGGGGGCGGCACAGATACGCAGTATTTT.

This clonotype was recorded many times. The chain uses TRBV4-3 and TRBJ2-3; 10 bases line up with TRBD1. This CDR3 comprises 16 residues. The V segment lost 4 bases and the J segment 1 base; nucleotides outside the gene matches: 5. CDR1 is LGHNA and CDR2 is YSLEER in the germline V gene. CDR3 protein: CASSRAGTGGTDTQYF. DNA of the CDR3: TGCGCCAGCAGCCGGGCCGGGACAGGGGGCACAGATACGCAGTATTTT.

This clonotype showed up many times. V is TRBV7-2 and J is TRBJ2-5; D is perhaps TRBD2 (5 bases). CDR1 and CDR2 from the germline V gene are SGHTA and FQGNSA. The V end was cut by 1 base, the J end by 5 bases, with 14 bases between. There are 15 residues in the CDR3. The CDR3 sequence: CASSLGVSTGETQYF. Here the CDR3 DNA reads TGTGCCAGCAGCTTAGGGGTTTCCACGGGGGAGACCCAGTACTTC.

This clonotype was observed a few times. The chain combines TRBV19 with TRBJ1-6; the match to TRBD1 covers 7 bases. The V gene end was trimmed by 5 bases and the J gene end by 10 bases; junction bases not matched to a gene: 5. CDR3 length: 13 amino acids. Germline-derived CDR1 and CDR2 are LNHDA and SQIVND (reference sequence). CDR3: CASSSNRGSPLHF. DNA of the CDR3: TGTGCCAGTAGTTCGAACAGGGGATCACCCCTCCACTTT.

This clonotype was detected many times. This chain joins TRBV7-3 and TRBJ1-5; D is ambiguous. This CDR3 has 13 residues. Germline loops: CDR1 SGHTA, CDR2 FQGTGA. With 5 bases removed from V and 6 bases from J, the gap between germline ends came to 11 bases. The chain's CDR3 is CASSPAPGQPQHF. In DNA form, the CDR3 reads TGTGCCAGCAGCCCCGCGCCGGGTCAGCCCCAGCATTTT.

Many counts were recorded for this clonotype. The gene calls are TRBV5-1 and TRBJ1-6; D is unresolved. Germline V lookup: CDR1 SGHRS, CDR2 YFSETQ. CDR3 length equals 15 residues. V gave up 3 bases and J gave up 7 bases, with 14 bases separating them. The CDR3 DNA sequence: TGCGCCAGCAGCTCGACTTTCAGCCGGAATTCACCCCTCCACTTT. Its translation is CASSSTFSRNSPLHF.

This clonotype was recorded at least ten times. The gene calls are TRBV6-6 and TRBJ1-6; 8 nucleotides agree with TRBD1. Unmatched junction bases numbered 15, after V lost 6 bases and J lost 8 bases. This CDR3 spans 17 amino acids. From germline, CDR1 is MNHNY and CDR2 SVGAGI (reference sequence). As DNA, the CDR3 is TGTGCCAGCAGGGACCGAGCGAGCAGGGGGCCTGATTCACCCCTCCACTTT. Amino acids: CASRDRASRGPDSPLHF.

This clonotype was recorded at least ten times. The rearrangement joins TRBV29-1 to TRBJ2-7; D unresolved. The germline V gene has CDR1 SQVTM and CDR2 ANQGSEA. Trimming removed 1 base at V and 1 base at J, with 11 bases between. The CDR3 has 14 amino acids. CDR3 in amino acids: CSVEGHGESYEQYF. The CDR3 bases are TGCAGCGTTGAAGGGCACGGAGAATCCTACGAGCAGTACTTC.

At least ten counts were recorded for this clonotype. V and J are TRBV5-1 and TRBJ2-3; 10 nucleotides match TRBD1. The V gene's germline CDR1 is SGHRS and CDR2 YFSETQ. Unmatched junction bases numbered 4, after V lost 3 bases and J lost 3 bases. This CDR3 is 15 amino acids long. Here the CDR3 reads CASSWTGGGTDTQYF. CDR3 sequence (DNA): TGCGCCAGCAGCTGGACAGGGGGGGGGACAGATACGCAGTATTTT.

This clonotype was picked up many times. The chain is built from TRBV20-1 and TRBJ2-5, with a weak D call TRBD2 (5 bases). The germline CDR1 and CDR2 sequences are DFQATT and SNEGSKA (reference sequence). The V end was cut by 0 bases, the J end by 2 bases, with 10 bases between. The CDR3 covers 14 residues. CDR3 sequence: CSARDEGSQETQYF. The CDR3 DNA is TGCAGTGCTAGAGATGAGGGATCTCAAGAGACCCAGTACTTC.

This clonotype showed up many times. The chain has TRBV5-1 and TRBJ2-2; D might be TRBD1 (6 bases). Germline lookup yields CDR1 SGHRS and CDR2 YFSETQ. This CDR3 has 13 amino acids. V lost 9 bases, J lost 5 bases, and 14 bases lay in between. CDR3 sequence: CATKGQGTGELFF. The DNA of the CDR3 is TGCGCCACCAAGGGGCAGGGGACCGGGGAGCTGTTTTTT.

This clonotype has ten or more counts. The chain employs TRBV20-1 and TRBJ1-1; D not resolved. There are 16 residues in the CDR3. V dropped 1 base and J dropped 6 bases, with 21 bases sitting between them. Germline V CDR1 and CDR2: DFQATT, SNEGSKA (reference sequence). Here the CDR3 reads CSARGKYPTAPSEAFF. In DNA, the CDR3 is TGCAGTGCTAGAGGCAAATACCCGACGGCTCCCTCTGAAGCTTTCTTT.

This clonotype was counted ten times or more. CDR3 DNA: TGCGCCAGCAGCCAAGCATATTTCGTGGGGACAGGGAATAATTCACCCCTCCACTTT. This sequence encodes CASSQAYFVGTGNNSPLHF. This sequence joins TRBV4-3 and TRBJ1-6, with TRBD1 matching over 9 bases. Germline V lookup: CDR1 LGHNA, CDR2 YSLEER. J lost 5 bases, V lost 1 base, and 12 bases had no gene match. This CDR3 is built from 19 residues.

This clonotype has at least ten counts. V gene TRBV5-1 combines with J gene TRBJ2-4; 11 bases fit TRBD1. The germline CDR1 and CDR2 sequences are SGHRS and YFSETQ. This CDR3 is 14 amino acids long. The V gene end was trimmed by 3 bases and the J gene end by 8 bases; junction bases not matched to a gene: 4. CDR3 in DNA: TGCGCCAGCAGCTCCGGACAGGGGGCGGACATTCAGTACTTC. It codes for CASSSGQGADIQYF.

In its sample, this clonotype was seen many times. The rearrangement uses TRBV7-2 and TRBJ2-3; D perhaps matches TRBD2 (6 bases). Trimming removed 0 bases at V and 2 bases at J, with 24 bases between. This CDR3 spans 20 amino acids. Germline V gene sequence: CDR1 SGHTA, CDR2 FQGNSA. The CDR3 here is CASSLALVPRLGTSTDTQYF. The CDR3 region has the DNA TGTGCCAGCAGCTTAGCGCTCGTTCCCCGACTAGGGACCTCCACAGATACGCAGTATTTT.

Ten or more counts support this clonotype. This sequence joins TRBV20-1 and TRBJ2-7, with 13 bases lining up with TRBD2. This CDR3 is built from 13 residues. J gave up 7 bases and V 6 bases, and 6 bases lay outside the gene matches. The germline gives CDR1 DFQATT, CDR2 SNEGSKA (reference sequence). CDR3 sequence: CSAPGLAGAEQYF. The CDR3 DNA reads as TGCAGTGCGCCCGGACTAGCGGGGGCTGAGCAGTACTTC.

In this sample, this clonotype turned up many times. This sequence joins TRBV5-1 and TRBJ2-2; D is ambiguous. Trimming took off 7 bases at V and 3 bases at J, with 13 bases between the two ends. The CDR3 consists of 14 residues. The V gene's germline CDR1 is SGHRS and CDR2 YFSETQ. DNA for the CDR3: TGCGCCAGCCGGTTCCTTGCTGACACCGGGGAGCTGTTTTTT. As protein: CASRFLADTGELFF.

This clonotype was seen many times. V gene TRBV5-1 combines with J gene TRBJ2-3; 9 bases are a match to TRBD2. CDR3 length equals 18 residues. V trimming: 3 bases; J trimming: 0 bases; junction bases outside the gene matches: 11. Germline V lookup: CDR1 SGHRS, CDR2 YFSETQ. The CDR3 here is CASSWTGTSSTSTDTQYF. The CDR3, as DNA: TGCGCCAGCAGCTGGACCGGGACTAGCAGTACTAGCACAGATACGCAGTATTTT.